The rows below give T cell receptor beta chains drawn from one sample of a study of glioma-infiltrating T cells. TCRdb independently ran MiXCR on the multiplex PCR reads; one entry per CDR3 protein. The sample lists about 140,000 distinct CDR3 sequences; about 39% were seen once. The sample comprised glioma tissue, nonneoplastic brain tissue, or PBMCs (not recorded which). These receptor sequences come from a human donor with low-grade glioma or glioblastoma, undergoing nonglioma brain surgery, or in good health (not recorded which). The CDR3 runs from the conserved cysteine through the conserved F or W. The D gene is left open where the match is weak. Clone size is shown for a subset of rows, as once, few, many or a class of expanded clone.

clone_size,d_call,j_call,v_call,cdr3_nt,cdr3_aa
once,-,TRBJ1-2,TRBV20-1,TGCAGTGCTAGAGATTGGGGGACTATGGTGTCCGGCTACACCTTC,CSARDWGTMVSGYTF
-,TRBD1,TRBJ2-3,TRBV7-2,TGTGCCAGCAGACACGACAGGGGGGCAGATACGCAGTATTTT,CASRHDRGADTQYF
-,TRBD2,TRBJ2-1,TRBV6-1,TGCGCCAGCAGTGGTGATTCGGGGGGTGAGCAGTTCTTC,CASSGDSGGEQFF
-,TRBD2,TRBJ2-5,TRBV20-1,TGCAGTGCTTGGAGACTAGCGGGAGGGGAGACCCAGTACTTC,CSAWRLAGGETQYF
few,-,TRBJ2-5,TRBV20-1,TGCAGTGCTAGATCGACAGGAATAGTGGGAGAGACCCAGTACTTC,CSARSTGIVGETQYF
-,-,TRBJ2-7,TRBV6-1,TGTGCCAGCAGTTTTGGCAGGGGCCGGGTAGAGCAGTACTTC,CASSFGRGRVEQYF
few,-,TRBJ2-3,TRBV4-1,TGCGCCAGCAGCCAAGATCTGACTAGGGGAACAGATACGCAGTATTTT,CASSQDLTRGTDTQYF
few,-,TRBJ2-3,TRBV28,TGTGCCAGCAGTTTCATAGCAGGGGATACGCAGTATTTT,CASSFIAGDTQYF
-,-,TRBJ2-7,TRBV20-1,TGCAGTGCTAGAGATCCGTCGGGACTCACCTACGAGCAGTACTTC,CSARDPSGLTYEQYF
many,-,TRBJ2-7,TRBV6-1,TGTGCCAGCAGTGAAGGCTGGGAATCCTACGAGCAGTACTTC,CASSEGWESYEQYF
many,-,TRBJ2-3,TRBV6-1,TGTGCCAGCAGTGATCTAAGCACAGATACGCAGTATTTT,CASSDLSTDTQYF
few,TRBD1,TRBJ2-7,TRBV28,TGTGCCAGCAGCACCGGGACAGGGGCGAACGAGCAGTACTTC,CASSTGTGANEQYF
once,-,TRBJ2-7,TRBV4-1,TGCGCCAGCAGCCAAGCGAGGAGCGGCTCCTACGAGCAGTACTTC,CASSQARSGSYEQYF
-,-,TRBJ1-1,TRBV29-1,TGCAGCGTTGGAGGTACTGCTGAAGCTTTCTTT,CSVGGTAEAFF
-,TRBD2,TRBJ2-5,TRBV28,TGTGCCAGCAGTTTGGGGACTAGCGGACAAGAGACCCAGTACTTC,CASSLGTSGQETQYF
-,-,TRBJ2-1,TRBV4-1,TGCGCCAGCAGCCAAGTCATAGAACGTGACGAGCAGTTCTTC,CASSQVIERDEQFF
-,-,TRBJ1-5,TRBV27,TGTGCCAGCAGTTTAGGACAGCCCTTAGCGCCCCAGCATTTT,CASSLGQPLAPQHF
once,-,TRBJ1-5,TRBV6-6,TGTGCCAGCAGTCATATTAGCAATCAGCCCCAGCATTTT,CASSHISNQPQHF
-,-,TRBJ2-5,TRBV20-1,TGCAGTGCTTCCCAGGGGACCCAGTACTTC,CSASQGTQYF
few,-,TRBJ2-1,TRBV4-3,TGCGCCAGCAGCCAAGATGGGGGAACGGGTGAGCAGTTCTTC,CASSQDGGTGEQFF
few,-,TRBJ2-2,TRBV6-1,TGTGCCAGCAGAGAACAGCCTAACACCGGGGAGCTGTTTTTT,CASREQPNTGELFF
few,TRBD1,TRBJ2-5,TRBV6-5,TGTGCCAGCAGTTCCCTAGGGACAGGGGTTGGAGAGACCCAGTACTTC,CASSSLGTGVGETQYF
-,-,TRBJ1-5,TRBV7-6,TGTGCCAGCAGCTTAGATGGTCAGAGCAATCAGCCCCAGCATTTT,CASSLDGQSNQPQHF
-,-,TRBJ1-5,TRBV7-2,TGTGCCAGCAGCTTATTGGGGGGCAATCAGCCCCAGCATTTT,CASSLLGGNQPQHF
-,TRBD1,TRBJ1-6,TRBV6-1,TGTGCCAGCAGTTGGGACAGCAATTCACCCCTCCACTTT,CASSWDSNSPLHF
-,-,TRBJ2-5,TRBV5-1,TGCGCCAGCAGCCGACCAGACGAGACCCAGTACTTC,CASSRPDETQYF
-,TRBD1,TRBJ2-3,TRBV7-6,TGTGCCAGCAGCTTACAGGGGGTTAGCACAGATACGCAGTATTTT,CASSLQGVSTDTQYF
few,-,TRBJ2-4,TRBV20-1,TGCAGTGCTATCATAGCGGACATTCAGTACTTC,CSAIIADIQYF
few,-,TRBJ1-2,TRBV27,TGTGCCAGCAGTTTTTCGGGGGACTATGGCTACACCTTC,CASSFSGDYGYTF
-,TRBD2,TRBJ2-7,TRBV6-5,TGTGCCAGCAGCTCCGTGACTAGCGGTGCCTACGAGCAGTACTTC,CASSSVTSGAYEQYF
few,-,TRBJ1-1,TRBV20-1,TGCAGTGCTAGGGGCCAGGGGCGGAGGAGTGAAGCTTTCTTT,CSARGQGRRSEAFF
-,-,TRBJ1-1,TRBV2,TGTGCCAGCAGTGAATCTCAGGGGAAGGTAATGAACACTGAAGCTTTCTTT,CASSESQGKVMNTEAFF
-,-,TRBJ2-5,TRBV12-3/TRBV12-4,TGTGCCAGCAGTTTAGAGTCTGGTGGGGAGACCCAGTACTTC,CASSLESGGETQYF
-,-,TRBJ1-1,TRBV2,TGTGCCAGCAGTGACGGAGGGAACACTGAAGCTTTCTTT,CASSDGGNTEAFF
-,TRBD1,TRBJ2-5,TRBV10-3,TGTGCCATCAGTGCAGGGGGCCTCCAAGAGACCCAGTACTTC,CAISAGGLQETQYF
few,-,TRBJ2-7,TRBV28,TGTGCCAGCAGGTCTCTCTTTAGCGGAAGCAGCTCCTACGAGCAGTACTTC,CASRSLFSGSSSYEQYF
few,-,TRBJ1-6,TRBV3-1,TGTGCCAGCAGCCAAGGTTTGAATTCACCCCTCCACTTT,CASSQGLNSPLHF
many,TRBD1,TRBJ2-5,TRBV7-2,TGTGCCAGCAGCCTGGGACAGCCAAAAGAGACCCAGTACTTC,CASSLGQPKETQYF
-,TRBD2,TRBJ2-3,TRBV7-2,TGTGCCAGCAGCTCCCAGGGTGGCGGGGGGGCGACAGATACGCAGTATTTT,CASSSQGGGGATDTQYF
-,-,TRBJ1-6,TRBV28,TGTGCCAGCAGTGCAGGGCGTCGAAATAATTCACCCCTCCACTTT,CASSAGRRNNSPLHF
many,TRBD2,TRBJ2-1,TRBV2,TGTGCCAGCAGTGAGTCTAGCGGGAGGGCCCAGGAGCAGTTCTTC,CASSESSGRAQEQFF
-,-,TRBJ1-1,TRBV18,TGTGCCAGCTCACCGGGACTGGCTGGAAACACTGAAGCTTTCTTT,CASSPGLAGNTEAFF
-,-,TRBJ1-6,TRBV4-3,TGCGCCAGCAGCCAAGCGAGGGCCCCAAATTCACCCCTCCACTTT,CASSQARAPNSPLHF
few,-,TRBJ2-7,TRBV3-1,TGTGCCAGCAGCCAAGATACGTTGGCAGGGCGGTACGAGCAGTACTTC,CASSQDTLAGRYEQYF
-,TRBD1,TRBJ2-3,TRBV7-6,TGTGCCAGCAGCTTCGATGGACAGGGGGGAACAGATACGCAGTATTTT,CASSFDGQGGTDTQYF
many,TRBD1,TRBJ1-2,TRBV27,TGTGCCAGCAGTTTATCGAGACAGGGGGCGTCTGGCTACACCTTC,CASSLSRQGASGYTF
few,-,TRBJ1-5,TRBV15,TGTGCCACCAGCAGAGATTGGGCCAGCACAGGGCCCCAGCATTTT,CATSRDWASTGPQHF
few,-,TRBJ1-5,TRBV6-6,TGTGCCAGCAGTTACTCGAGTTATAGCAATCAGCCCCAGCATTTT,CASSYSSYSNQPQHF
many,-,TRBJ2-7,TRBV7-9,TGTGCCAGCACCTCCCACTACTACGAGCAGTACTTC,CASTSHYYEQYF
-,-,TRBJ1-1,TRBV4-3,TGCGCCAGCAGCCAATCAATTATCGGGCTTAGCACTGAAGCTTTCTTT,CASSQSIIGLSTEAFF
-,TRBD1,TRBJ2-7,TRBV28,TGTGCCAGCAGTTTATGGGGACAGGAACCCTACGAGCAGTACTTC,CASSLWGQEPYEQYF
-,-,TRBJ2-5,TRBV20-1,TGCAGTGCTAGCAGCTTAGTCAGTGGAGAAAAAGAGACCCAGTACTTC,CSASSLVSGEKETQYF
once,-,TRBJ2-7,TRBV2,TGTGCCAGCAGTGAGTCTCAGGGCGGGCTCCCCGAGCAGTACTTC,CASSESQGGLPEQYF
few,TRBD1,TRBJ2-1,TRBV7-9,TGTGCCAGCAGCCCTAAGATAAGACAGGGGAATGAGCAGTTCTTC,CASSPKIRQGNEQFF
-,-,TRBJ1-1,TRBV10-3,TGTGCCATCAGTGATCTTGGTGGGCTGAACACTGAAGCTCTCTTT,CAISDLGGLNTEALF
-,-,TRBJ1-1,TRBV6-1,TGTGCCAGCAGTTTAGTACAGGGGAACACTGAAGCTTTCTTT,CASSLVQGNTEAFF
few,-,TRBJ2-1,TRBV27,TGTGCCAGCAACCCAGGGAGGAAACCCAATGAGCAGTTCTTC,CASNPGRKPNEQFF